What follows are 18 T cell receptor beta chains derived from one specimen sequenced in a study of sequential checkpoint blockade in melanoma. As for treatment: randomized to nivolumab then ipilimumab (arm A) or the reverse (arm B). The data were produced by immunoSEQ multiplex PCR, yet TCRdb's version contains in-frame clones alone and is incomplete. The table has roughly 10,000 clones, less than 80% seen once. The specimen was CD8+ T cells sorted from blood (inferred from file names), collected from a patient given nivolumab and ipilimumab in sequence. All receptors derive from a human donor with melanoma.

CDR3 in amino acids: CATSRDSAGNTIYF. CDR3 sequence (DNA): TGTGCCACCAGCAGAGATTCGGCGGGCAACACCATATATTTT. The chain combines TRBV15 with TRBJ1-3; D unresolved. The CDR3 length is 14 residues. The ends were cut back, 0 bases at V and 7 bases at J, with 10 bases in the middle. The V gene's germline CDR1 is LNHNV and CDR2 YYDKDF (reference sequence).

The chain combines TRBV27 with TRBJ1-2, with D uncertain. This CDR3 has 15 residues. In germline, CDR1 is MNHEY, CDR2 SMNVEV (reference sequence). V lost 4 bases to trimming and J lost 0 bases, with 12 bases between them. The CDR3 DNA reads TGTGCCAGCAGTTCACTGGCACTAGCTAACTATGGCTACACCTTC. Its translation: CASSSLALANYGYTF.

The chain carries TRBV7-6 and TRBJ2-1, with 9 bases lining up with TRBD2. The CDR3 contains 15 residues. The junction had 6 bases not matched to a gene; V was cut back by 5 bases and J by 4 bases. Germline CDR1 reads SGHVS; CDR2 reads FNYEAQ. Here the CDR3 reads CASSPEREVYNEQFF. In DNA form, the CDR3 reads TGTGCCAGCAGCCCAGAGCGGGAGGTGTACAATGAGCAGTTCTTC.

The V call is TRBV6-6, the J call TRBJ2-1; TRBD1 matches at 7 bases. The length of the CDR3 is 13 residues. Trimming took 6 bases from V and 7 from J; bases not matched to a gene: 6. Germline-derived CDR1 and CDR2 are MNHNY and SVGAGI (reference sequence). CDR3 amino acids: CASSLQGPNEQFF. The CDR3 DNA reads TGTGCCAGCAGCCTACAGGGGCCGAATGAGCAGTTCTTC.

The CDR3 loop reads CSVPGQGAPGYTF. Written as DNA, the CDR3 is TGCAGCGTCCCGGGACAGGGGGCGCCTGGCTACACCTTC. V and J are TRBV29-1 and TRBJ1-2, with 12 bases identical to TRBD1. The CDR3 contains 13 residues. V shed 6 bases and J 7 bases; nucleotides not matched to a gene: 6. The germline V gene encodes CDR1 SQVTM and CDR2 ANQGSEA.

The chain employs TRBV7-9 and TRBJ1-1; D is uncertain. V shed 5 bases and J shed 4 bases, with 11 bases lying between them. This CDR3 is built from 13 residues. Germline values: CDR1 SEHNR, CDR2 FQNEAQ (reference sequence). The CDR3 DNA follows: TGTGCCAGCAGCCAAATAGAGGGCACTGAAGCTTTCTTT. Amino acids: CASSQIEGTEAFF.

The chain combines TRBV12-5 with TRBJ2-4; D is unclear. With 5 bases removed from V and 3 bases from J, the gap between germline ends came to 11 bases. CDR3 length: 14 residues. Germline CDR1 and CDR2: LGHNT and FRNRAP. Here the CDR3 reads CASGDTNYKNIQYF. The CDR3 DNA is TGTGCTAGTGGTGATACGAACTACAAAAACATTCAGTACTTC.

This chain uses TRBV7-9 with TRBJ2-4; D is unclear. Germline CDR1 is SEHNR and CDR2 is FQNEAQ (reference sequence). The CDR3 is 14 residues long. Between the trimmed V and J ends, which lost 5 bases and 0 bases, there was a span of 8 bases. The CDR3 is CASSPAPAKNIQYF. As DNA, the CDR3 is TGTGCCAGCAGCCCAGCGCCAGCCAAAAACATTCAGTACTTC.

J is TRBJ2-1 and V is TRBV9; 7 bases line up with TRBD1. Germline CDR1 reads SGDLS; CDR2 reads YYNGEE. This CDR3 spans 15 amino acids. J lost 0 bases, V lost 3 bases, and 3 bases had no gene match. Here the CDR3 reads CASSDGTVSYNEQFF. CDR3 bases: TGTGCCAGCAGCGACGGGACAGTCTCCTACAATGAGCAGTTCTTC. The full variable domain, completed using reference TRBV9 and TRBJ2-1, is DSGVTQTPKHLITATGQRVTLRCSPRSGDLSVYWYQQSLDQGLQFLIQYYNGEERAKGNILERFSAQQFPDLHSELNLSSLELGDSALYFCASSDGTVSYNEQFFGPGTRLTVL.

The chain combines TRBV27 with TRBJ2-3, with TRBD2 as a possible D gene (6 bases). The CDR3 runs to 14 residues. Germline V CDR1 and CDR2: MNHEY, SMNVEV (reference sequence). Deletions cut 7 bases from V and 5 bases from J, with 16 bases between. The CDR3 region is CASNSWEVGDTQYF. CDR3 in DNA: TGTGCCAGCAATTCGTGGGAGGTCGGAGATACGCAGTATTTT.

Regarding this clone: A junction end diverges from the germline sequence, so it may reflect a read error. The V gene is TRBV7-9, the J gene TRBJ1-1; 8 nucleotides match TRBD1. This CDR3 region has 15 residues. The germline CDR1 and CDR2 sequences are SEHNR and FQNEAQ (reference sequence). CDR3 coding DNA: TGTGCCAGCAGGTTAGGTGGGACAGGTGCCCCTGAAGCTTTCTTT. Its translation is CASRLGGTGAPEAFF.

There are a few counts of this clone. The genes are TRBV4-2 and TRBJ2-7; 7 bases map to TRBD2. CDR1 LGHNA and CDR2 YNFKEQ come from the germline V gene. The CDR3 length is 16 residues. After removal of 0 bases from V and 3 bases from J, the junction contained 8 bases not matched to a gene. The CDR3 here is CASSQENEASGYEQYF. The CDR3 DNA is TGTGCCAGCAGCCAAGAGAATGAGGCTAGCGGCTACGAGCAGTACTTC.

The V call is TRBV10-2, the J call TRBJ1-1; D possibly corresponds to TRBD1 (5 bases). V gave up 5 bases and J gave up 6 bases, with 16 bases separating them. The CDR3 length is 14 residues. Germline lookup yields CDR1 WSHSY and CDR2 SAAADI. CDR3 residues: CASSIPGGAPEAFF. Here the CDR3 DNA reads TGCGCCAGCAGTATACCCGGCGGGGCTCCTGAAGCTTTCTTT.

The gene calls are TRBV6-1 and TRBJ1-5, with D perhaps matching TRBD1 (5 bases). CDR3 length: 16 amino acids. Germline CDR1 and CDR2: MNHNS and SASEGT. V was trimmed by 2 bases and J by 7 bases, leaving 18 bases between them. The CDR3 nucleotides are TGTGCCAGCAGTGAAAATTTGTTCGGGGGTCGGCAGCCCCAGCATTTT. Translated, it gives CASSENLFGGRQPQHF.

In regard to this clone: At one end, the junction sequence differs from germline, possibly due to a read error. The chain recombines TRBV7-7 with TRBJ2-1; 8 nucleotides agree with TRBD2. The CDR3 has 15 residues. Per germline, CDR1 SSHAT and CDR2 FNYEAQ (reference sequence). This CDR3 reads CASSPTILAVPPQFF. DNA of the CDR3: TGTGCTAGCAGCCCTACGATACTAGCGGTCCCACCCCAGTTCTTC.

The chain is built from TRBV7-9 and TRBJ1-1; 11 positions match TRBD1. This CDR3 has 15 amino acids. Trimming cost V 5 bases and J 4 bases; bases outside gene matches: 6. The germline V gene encodes CDR1 SEHNR and CDR2 FQNEAQ (reference sequence). CDR3 loop: CASSLAGTGGTEAFF. The DNA of the CDR3 is TGTGCCAGCAGCCTCGCAGGGACAGGGGGCACTGAAGCTTTCTTT.

There are a few counts of this clone. CDR3 residues: CASSQDLTSAEQYV. The CDR3 bases are TGTGCCAGCAGCCAAGATTTGACTAGCGCCGAGCAGTACGTC. The chain recombines TRBV4-1 with TRBJ2-7; the match to TRBD2 covers 8 bases. This CDR3 is 14 amino acids long. Germline loops: CDR1 MGHRA, CDR2 YSYEKL.

This sequence joins TRBV7-8 and TRBJ2-5; TRBD2 aligns across 10 bases. Germline CDR1 reads SGHVS; CDR2 reads FQNEAQ. The junction had 7 bases not matched to a gene; V was cut back by 5 bases and J by 1 base. The CDR3 has 16 amino acids. The CDR3 here is CASSPTSGNLQETQYF. The CDR3 region has the DNA TGTGCCAGCAGCCCAACTAGCGGGAACCTCCAAGAGACCCAGTACTTC.